This entry is about one T cell receptor (beta chain). Its antigen is unknown. The data were taken from a study of immune cell composition in non-small cell lung cancer. Study-level points and caveats: Around four fifths of squamous and around 34% of adenocarcinoma cases had tumour-associated clones >0.5%. It was not proven that tumour-reactive clones equal dominant tumour-associated clones.

Normal lung sampling was at least 3 cm from the tumour, as distant as possible. Only in-frame clones appear in the TCRdb table, and some are missing; sequencing was by immunoSEQ multiplex PCR. This table holds a few thousand clones, around 69% found once. The CDR3 contains 13 residues. Germline lookup yields CDR1 SQVTM and CDR2 ANQGSEA. These data also featured in a second study, about CD4 T cells in lung cancer. That report adds: Tumor and non-adjacent lung came from curative-intent resections for stage I-III non-small cell lung cancer. Before giving blood, patients had received treatments including platinum chemotherapy, some also nivolumab or pembrolizumab.

The V gene is TRBV29-1, the J gene TRBJ1-5, with D possibly matching TRBD1 (6 bases). Input material: non-adjacent lung tissue. The sequence derives from a human donor with non-small cell lung cancer. CDR3 residues: CGAGGGNNQPQHF. CDR3 sequence (DNA): TGCGGAGCCGGGGGGGGCAACAATCAGCCCCAGCATTTT.